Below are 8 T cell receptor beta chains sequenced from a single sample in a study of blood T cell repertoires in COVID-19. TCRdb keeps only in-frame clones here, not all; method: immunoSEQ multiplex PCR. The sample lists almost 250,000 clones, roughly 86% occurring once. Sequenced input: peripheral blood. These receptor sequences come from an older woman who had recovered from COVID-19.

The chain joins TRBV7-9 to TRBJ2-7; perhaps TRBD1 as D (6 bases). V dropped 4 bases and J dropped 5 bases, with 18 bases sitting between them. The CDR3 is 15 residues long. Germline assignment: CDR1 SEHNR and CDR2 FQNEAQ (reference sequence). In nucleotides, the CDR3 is TGTGCCAGCAGCTCCACCCAGGCAGGGGTACACGAGCAGTACTTC. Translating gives CASSSTQAGVHEQYF.

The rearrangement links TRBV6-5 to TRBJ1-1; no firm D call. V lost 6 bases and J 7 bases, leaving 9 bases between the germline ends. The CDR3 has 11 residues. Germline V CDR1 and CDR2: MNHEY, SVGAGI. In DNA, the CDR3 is TGTGCCAGCAGCCTTCTTAGTGAAGCTTTCTTT. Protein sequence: CASSLLSEAFF.

The CDR3, as DNA: TGTGCCAGCAGTTACGGGACAGGGGGCCCCGCCGGGGAGCTGTTTTTT. Its translation is CASSYGTGGPAGELFF. The chain joins TRBV6-5 to TRBJ2-2, with 12 bases fitting TRBD1. The CDR3 contains 16 residues. The germline gives CDR1 MNHEY, CDR2 SVGAGI. Unmatched junction bases numbered 4, after V lost 2 bases and J lost 6 bases.

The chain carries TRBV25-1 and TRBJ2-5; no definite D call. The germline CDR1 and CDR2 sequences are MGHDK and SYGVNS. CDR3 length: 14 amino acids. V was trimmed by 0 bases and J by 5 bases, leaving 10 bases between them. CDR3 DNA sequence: TGTGCCAGCAGTGAATATCGGGTCGGGGAGACCCAGTACTTC. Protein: CASSEYRVGETQYF.

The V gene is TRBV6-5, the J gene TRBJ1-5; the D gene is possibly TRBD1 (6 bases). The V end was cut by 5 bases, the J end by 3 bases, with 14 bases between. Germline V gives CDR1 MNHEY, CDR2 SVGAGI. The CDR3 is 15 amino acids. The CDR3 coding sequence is TGTGCCAGCAGTCGGGACAACCTACCCAATCAGCCCCAGCATTTT. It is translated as CASSRDNLPNQPQHF.

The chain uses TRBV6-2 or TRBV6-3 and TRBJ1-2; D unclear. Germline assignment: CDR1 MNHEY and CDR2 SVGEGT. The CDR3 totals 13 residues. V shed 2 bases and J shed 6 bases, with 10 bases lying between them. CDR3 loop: CASSYEGVDGYTF. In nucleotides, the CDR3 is TGTGCCAGCAGTTACGAGGGTGTGGATGGCTACACCTTC.

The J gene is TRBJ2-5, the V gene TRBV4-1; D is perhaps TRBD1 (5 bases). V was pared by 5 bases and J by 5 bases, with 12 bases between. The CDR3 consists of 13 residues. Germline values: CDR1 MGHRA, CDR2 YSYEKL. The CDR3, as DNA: TGCGCCAGCAGCAACCAGGGTTCCGAGACCCAGTACTTC. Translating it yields CASSNQGSETQYF.

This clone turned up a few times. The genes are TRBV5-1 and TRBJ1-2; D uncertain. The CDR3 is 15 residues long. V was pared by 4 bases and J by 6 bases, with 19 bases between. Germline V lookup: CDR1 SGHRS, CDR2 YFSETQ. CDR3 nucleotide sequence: TGCGCCAGCAGCCCTACACCCGACACCTCGAATGGCTACACCTTC. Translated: CASSPTPDTSNGYTF.